The 3 T cell receptor beta chains given below trace back to one sample, sequenced in a study of Tregs in tolerant kidney transplant recipients. Sequencing was performed with immunoSEQ multiplex PCR; in TCRdb, only in-frame clones are kept and a portion is missing. The sample holds more than 90,000 clones; approximately 90% are singletons and the top ten take roughly 0.61%. Material: CD4+ T cells from blood. The origin of the receptors is a human donor in good health.

This chain connects TRBV29-1 to TRBJ1-3; D is unresolved. The CDR3 contains 12 residues. Germline V gene sequence: CDR1 SQVTM, CDR2 ANQGSEA. The ends were cut back, 2 bases at V and 1 base at J, with 3 bases in the middle. Written as DNA, the CDR3 is TGCAGCGTTGAAAAATCTGGAAACACCATATATTTT. This encodes CSVEKSGNTIYF.

The V call is TRBV5-1, the J call TRBJ1-2, with D perhaps TRBD1 (5 bases). CDR1 and CDR2 (germline): SGHRS, YFSETQ. The V gene lost 6 bases and the J gene lost 8 bases, with 20 bases spanning the gap. The CDR3 sequence is 14 residues long. The CDR3 sequence: CASTVQDGWGGYTF. The CDR3 coding sequence is TGCGCCAGCACCGTCCAGGACGGCTGGGGGGGCTACACCTTC.

V gene TRBV19 combines with J gene TRBJ2-7; TRBD2 matches at 8 bases. Germline-derived CDR1 and CDR2 are LNHDA and SQIVND (reference sequence). The CDR3 loop spans 15 amino acids. V was clipped by 3 bases and J by 0 bases; unmatched bases: 4. This chain's CDR3 is CASSIKRESSYEQYF. CDR3 nucleotides: TGTGCCAGTAGTATCAAGCGGGAGTCCTCCTACGAGCAGTACTTC.